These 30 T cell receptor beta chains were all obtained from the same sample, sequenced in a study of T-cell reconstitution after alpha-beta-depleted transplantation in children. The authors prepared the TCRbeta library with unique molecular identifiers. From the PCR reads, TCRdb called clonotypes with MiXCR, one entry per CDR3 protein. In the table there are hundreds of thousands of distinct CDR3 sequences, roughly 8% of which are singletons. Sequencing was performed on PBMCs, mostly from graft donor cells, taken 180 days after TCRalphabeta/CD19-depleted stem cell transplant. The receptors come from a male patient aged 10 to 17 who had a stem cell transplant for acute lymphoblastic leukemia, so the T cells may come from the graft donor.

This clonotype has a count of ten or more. The CDR3 spells CASREHLSSYNSPLHF. In DNA form, the CDR3 reads TGTGCCAGCAGGGAACACTTGAGCTCCTATAATTCACCCCTCCACTTT. The chain recombines TRBV6-1 with TRBJ1-6, with unresolved D. Germline CDR1 and CDR2: MNHNS and SASEGT. CDR3 length: 16 amino acids. Trimming removed 6 bases from V and 0 bases from J, with 12 bases in between.

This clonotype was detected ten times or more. The CDR3 bases are TGCGCCAGCAGTCCGACTAGCGGGAGGGCCATCAATCCCGGGGAGCTGTTTTTT. This gives the protein CASSPTSGRAINPGELFF. The chain joins TRBV10-1 to TRBJ2-2, with 14 bases lining up with TRBD2. CDR1 is WNHNN and CDR2 is SYGVQD in the germline V gene (reference sequence). CDR3 size: 18 residues. The V gene end was trimmed by 5 bases and the J gene end by 6 bases; junction bases not matched to a gene: 11.

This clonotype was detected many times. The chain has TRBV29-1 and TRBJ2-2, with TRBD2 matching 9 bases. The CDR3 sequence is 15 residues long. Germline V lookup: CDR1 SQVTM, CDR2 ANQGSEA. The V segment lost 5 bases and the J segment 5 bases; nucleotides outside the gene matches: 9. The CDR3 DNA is TGCAGCGTTTATAGCGGGAGTCAGGGGACCGGGGAGCTGTTTTTT. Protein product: CSVYSGSQGTGELFF.

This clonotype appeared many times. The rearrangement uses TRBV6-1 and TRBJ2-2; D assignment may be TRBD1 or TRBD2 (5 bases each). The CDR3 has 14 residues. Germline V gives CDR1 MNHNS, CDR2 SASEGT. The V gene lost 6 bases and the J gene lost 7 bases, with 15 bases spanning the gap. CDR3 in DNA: TGTGCCAGCAGGCCCGGGACCACCGTCGGGGAGCTGTTTTTT. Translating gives CASRPGTTVGELFF.

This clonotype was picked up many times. CDR3 sequence reads: CASRGSGGEQFF. DNA of the CDR3: TGTGCCAGCCGGGGTAGCGGGGGTGAGCAGTTCTTC. This chain joins TRBV6-5 and TRBJ2-1; 9 bases are a match to TRBD2. Germline V gives CDR1 MNHEY, CDR2 SVGAGI. V lost 8 bases and J lost 9; bases outside the gene matches: 5. The CDR3 contains 12 residues.

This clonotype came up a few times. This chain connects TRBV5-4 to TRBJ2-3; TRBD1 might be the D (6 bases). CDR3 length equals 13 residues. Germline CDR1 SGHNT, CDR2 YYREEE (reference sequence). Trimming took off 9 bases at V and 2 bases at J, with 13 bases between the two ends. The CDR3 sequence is CATGTPNTDTQYF. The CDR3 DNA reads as TGTGCCACCGGGACACCCAACACAGATACGCAGTATTTT.

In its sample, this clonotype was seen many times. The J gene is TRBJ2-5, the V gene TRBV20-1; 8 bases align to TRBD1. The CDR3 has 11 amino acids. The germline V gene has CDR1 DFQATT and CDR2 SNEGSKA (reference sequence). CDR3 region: CSQGAGETQYF. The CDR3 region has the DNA TGCAGCCAGGGGGCAGGGGAGACCCAGTACTTC.

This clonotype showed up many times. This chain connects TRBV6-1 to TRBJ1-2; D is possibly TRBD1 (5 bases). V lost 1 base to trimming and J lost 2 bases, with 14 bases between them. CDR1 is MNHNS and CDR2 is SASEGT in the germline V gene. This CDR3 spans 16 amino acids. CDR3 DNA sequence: TGTGCCAGCAGTGAAGTCCCCCGGGGGGGAAACTATGGCTACACCTTC. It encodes CASSEVPRGGNYGYTF.

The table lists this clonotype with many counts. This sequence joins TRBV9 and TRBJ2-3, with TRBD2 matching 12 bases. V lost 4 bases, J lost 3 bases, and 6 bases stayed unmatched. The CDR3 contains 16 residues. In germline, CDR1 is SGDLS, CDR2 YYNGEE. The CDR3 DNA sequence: TGTGCCAGCAGCCGGTTTACTAGCGGGAGGACAGATACGCAGTATTTT. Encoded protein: CASSRFTSGRTDTQYF.

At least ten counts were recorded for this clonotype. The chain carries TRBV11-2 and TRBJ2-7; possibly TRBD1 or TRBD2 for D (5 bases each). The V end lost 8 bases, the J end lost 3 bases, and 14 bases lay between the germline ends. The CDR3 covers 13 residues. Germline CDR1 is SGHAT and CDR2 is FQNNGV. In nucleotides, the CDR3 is TGTGCCAGCTACGGGACCGGGATCTACGAGCAGTACTTC. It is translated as CASYGTGIYEQYF. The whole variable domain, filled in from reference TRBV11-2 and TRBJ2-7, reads EAGVAQSPRYKIIEKRQSVAFWCNPISGHATLYWYQQILGQGPKLLIQFQNNGVVDDSQLPKDRFSAERLKGVDSTLKIQPAKLEDSAVYLCASYGTGIYEQYFGPGTRLTVT.

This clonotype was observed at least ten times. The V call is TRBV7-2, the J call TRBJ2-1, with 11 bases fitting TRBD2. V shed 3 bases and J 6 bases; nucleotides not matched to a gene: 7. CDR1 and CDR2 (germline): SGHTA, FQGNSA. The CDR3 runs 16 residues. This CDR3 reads CASSFPGLADLNEQFF. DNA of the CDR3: TGTGCCAGCAGCTTCCCGGGACTAGCGGACCTCAATGAGCAGTTCTTC.

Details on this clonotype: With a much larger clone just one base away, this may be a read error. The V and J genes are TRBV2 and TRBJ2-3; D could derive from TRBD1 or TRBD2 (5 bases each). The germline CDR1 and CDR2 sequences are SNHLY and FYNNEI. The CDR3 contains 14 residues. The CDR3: CASSGQGPTDTKYF. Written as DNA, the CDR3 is TGTGCCAGCAGCGGCCAGGGACCCACAGATACGAAGTATTTT.

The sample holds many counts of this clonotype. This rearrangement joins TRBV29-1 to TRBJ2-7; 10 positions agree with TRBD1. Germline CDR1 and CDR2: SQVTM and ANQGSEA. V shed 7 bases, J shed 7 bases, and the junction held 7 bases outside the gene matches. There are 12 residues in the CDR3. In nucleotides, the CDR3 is TGCAGCGCTAGACAGGGGGCGCGAGAGCAGTACTTC. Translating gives CSARQGAREQYF.

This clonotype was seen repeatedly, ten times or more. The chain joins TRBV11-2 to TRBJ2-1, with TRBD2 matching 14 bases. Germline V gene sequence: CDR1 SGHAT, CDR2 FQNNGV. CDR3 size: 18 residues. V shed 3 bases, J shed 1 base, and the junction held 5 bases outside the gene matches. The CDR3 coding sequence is TGTGCCAGCAGCTTGGGCCGGACTAGCGGGAGGTCCTACAATGAGCAGTTCTTC. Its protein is CASSLGRTSGRSYNEQFF. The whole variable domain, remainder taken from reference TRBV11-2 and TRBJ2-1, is EAGVAQSPRYKIIEKRQSVAFWCNPISGHATLYWYQQILGQGPKLLIQFQNNGVVDDSQLPKDRFSAERLKGVDSTLKIQPAKLEDSAVYLCASSLGRTSGRSYNEQFFGPGTRLTVL.

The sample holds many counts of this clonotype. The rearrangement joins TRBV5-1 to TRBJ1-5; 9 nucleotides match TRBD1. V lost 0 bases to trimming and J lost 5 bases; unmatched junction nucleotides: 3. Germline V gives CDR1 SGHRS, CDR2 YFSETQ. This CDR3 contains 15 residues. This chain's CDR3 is CASSLEGQGYQPQHF. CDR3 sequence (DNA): TGCGCCAGCAGCTTGGAGGGACAGGGCTATCAGCCCCAGCATTTT.

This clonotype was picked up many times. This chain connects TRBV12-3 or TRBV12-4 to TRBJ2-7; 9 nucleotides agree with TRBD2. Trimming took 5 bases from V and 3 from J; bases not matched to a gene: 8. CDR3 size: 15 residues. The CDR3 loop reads CASSHRTSENYEQYF. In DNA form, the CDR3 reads TGTGCCAGCAGTCATAGGACTAGCGAGAACTACGAGCAGTACTTC.

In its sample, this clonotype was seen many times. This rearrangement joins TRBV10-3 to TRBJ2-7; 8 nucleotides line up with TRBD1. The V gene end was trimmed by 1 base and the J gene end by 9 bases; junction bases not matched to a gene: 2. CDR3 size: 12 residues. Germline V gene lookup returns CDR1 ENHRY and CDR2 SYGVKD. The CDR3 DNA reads TGTGCCATCAGTGAGTGGGGGACAGGGCAGTACTTC. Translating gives CAISEWGTGQYF.

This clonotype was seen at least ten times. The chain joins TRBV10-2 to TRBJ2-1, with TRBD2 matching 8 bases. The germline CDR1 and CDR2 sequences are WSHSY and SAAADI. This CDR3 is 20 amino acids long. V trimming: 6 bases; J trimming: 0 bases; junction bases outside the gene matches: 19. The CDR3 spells CASRRGRIAGSRSSYNEQFF. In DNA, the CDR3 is TGCGCCAGCAGAAGAGGGAGAATAGCGGGATCAAGGAGCTCCTACAATGAGCAGTTCTTC.

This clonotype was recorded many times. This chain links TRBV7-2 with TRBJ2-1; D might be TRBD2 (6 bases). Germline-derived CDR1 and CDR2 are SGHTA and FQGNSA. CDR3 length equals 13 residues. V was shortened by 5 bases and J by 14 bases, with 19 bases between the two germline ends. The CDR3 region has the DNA TGTGCCAGCAGCCCATACAGTGCGGGGTCTGAGTTCTTC. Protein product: CASSPYSAGSEFF.

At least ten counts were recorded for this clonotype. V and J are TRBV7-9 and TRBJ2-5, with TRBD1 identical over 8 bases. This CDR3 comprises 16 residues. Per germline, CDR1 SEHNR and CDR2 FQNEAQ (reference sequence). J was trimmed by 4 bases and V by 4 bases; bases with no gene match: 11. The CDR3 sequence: CASSSRTGRAGETQYF. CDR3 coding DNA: TGTGCCAGCAGCTCTCGGACAGGGAGAGCGGGAGAGACCCAGTACTTC.

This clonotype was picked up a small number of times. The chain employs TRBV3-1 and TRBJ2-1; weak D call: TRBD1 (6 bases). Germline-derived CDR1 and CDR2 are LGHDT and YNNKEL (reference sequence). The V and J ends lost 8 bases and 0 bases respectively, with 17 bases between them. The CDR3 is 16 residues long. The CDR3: CASCATTGSSYNEQFF. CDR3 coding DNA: TGTGCCAGCTGTGCAACCACAGGGAGCTCCTACAATGAGCAGTTCTTC.

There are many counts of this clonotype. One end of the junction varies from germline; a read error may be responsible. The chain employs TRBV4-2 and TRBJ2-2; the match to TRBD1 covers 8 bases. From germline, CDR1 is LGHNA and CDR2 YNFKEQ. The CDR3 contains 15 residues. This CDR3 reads CASSQNRGNPGELFF. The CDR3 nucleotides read TGTGCCAGCAGCCAAAACAGGGGGAACCCCGGGGAGCTGTTTTTT.

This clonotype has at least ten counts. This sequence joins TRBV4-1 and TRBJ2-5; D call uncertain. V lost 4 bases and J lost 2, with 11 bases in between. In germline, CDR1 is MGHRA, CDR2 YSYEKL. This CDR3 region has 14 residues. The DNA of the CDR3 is TGCGCCAGCAGCCCTACTGACAAACAAGAGACCCAGTACTTC. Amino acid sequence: CASSPTDKQETQYF.

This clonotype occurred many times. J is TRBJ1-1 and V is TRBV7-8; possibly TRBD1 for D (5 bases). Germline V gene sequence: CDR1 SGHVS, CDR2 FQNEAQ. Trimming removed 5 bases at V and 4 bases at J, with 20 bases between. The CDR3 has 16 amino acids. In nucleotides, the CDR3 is TGTGCCAGCAGCCCCCTTGGTGTGAGTGGGGGCACTGAAGCTTTCTTT. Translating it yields CASSPLGVSGGTEAFF.

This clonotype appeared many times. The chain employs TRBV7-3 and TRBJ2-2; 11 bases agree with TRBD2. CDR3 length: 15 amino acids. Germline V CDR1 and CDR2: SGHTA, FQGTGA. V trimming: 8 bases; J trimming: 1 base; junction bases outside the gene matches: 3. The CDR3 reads CASSGTSGNTGELFF. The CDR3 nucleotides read TGTGCCAGCTCCGGGACTAGCGGGAACACCGGGGAGCTGTTTTTT.

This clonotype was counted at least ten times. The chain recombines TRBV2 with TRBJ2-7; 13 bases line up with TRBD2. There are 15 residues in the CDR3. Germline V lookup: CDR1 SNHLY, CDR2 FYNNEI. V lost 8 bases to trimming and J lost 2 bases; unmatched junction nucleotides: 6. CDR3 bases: TGTGCCAGCCGTGCAGGGACTAGCGGGACCTACGAGCAGTACTTC. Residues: CASRAGTSGTYEQYF.

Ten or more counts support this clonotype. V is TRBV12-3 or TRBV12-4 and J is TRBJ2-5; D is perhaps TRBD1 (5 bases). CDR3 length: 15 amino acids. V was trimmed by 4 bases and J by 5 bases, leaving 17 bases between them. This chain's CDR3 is CASSSIRVPGETQYF. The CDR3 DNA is TGTGCCAGCAGTTCGATCAGGGTTCCGGGCGAGACCCAGTACTTC.

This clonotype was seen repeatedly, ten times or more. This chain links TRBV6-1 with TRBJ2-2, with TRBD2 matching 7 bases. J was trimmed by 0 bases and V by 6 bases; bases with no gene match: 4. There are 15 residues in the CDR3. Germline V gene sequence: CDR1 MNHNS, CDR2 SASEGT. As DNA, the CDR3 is TGTGCCAGCAGGAGCGGGGCCGCGAACACCGGGGAGCTGTTTTTT. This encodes CASRSGAANTGELFF.

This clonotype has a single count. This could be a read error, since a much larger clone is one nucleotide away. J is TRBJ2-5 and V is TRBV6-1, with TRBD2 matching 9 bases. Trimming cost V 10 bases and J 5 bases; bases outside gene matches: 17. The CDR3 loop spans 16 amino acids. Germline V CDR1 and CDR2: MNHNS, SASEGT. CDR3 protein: CATGRTSAPPEETQYF. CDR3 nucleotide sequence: TGTGCCACCGGTCGGACTAGCGCTCCCCCGGAGGAGACCCAGTACTTC.

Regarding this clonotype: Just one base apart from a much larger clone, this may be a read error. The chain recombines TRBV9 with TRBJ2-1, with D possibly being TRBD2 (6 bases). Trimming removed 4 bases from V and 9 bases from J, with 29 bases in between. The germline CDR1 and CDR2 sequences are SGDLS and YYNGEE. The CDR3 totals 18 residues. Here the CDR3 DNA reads TGTGCCAGCAGCCCAAAGCCCCCTACTAGCAGGATGTGGAGTGAGCAGTTCTTC. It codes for CASSPKPPTSRMWSEQFF.